A single T cell receptor (beta chain) is shown here with its context. This receptor's antigen is unknown. No qualities accompany the bases; no much larger clone lies one base away. Enrolling through a virtual design, the prospective study's participants ranged in age from roughly 18 to 95 years and lived across about two dozen United States geographic areas. In the prospective study, participants were assigned to cohorts based on the clinical history participants reported in a screening survey and a study questionnaire. Recovered participants in ImmuneRACE Cohort 3 were defined by two consecutive negative NP/OP PCR tests, clearance by a healthcare professional, or resolution of symptoms. Each participant in the prospective study had whole blood, serum and a nasopharyngeal or oropharyngeal swab collected by mobile phlebotomists. Additional blood draws and questionnaires over an approximately two-month period could optionally be provided by prospective study participants. Prospective study blood samples were shipped either frozen or at room temperature before DNA extraction.

This sample was included in a study of blood T cell repertoires in COVID-19 (dated by TCRdb to 2020 to 2021). For context, the study as a whole: Collaborator samples came from the United States, Italy and Spain and covered acute and convalescent phases of COVID-19. The prospective study material was composed of cDNA or gDNA derived from T cells, B-cell-depleted T cells, or PBMCs. Sample metadata almost always included a de-identified subject ID, COVID-19 status, age in years and sex. Subjects who had been exposed to COVID-19, were actively infected with it, or had recovered from it provided the deeply sampled blood TCRbeta repertoires that made up the dataset. The samples were drawn from two sources: the first 160 participants of the ongoing ImmuneRACE study, and 1,200 or so subjects contributed by 6 global collaborators. The repertoires were released in a freely available public database intended as a resource for research on the immune response to SARS-CoV-2. Where HLA class I and class II types were available, the types were taken from metadata supplied by the sample provider, not from assay-based typing. The paper's findings and limits, for the study overall: Clinical and demographic metadata were provided uncurated, with the amount varying by source and participant.

V loses 7 bases at its end and J loses 3 bases; junction bases beyond the gene matches: 16. For CDR1 and CDR2, the germline V gene (reference sequence) lists PRHDT and FYEKMQ. The CDR3 runs 18 amino acids, cysteine and phenylalanine included. The sequence is cut down to CDR3 DNA, 54 bases in frame from base 1. TCRbeta CDR3 regions were amplified from genomic DNA using the immunoSEQ Assay, a bias-controlled multiplex PCR. For the original study's pipeline: Nucleated cell counts per sample were estimated from amplification of reference gene primers within the assay. Sequence reads were collapsed and filtered to measure the absolute abundance of every unique TCRbeta CDR3 rearrangement. For each sample, productive Simpson clonality was calculated as the square root of Simpson's diversity index over productive rearrangements. TCRdb took over this immuneACCESS table, retaining in-frame rearrangements with V and J assigned. Such tables are incomplete; in checked studies, under half of the missing clones stem from an unresolved V gene, and the remainder is unexplained. That table gives V, J and clone size, and the DNA gave D and trimming. The sample has some 260,000 clones on record, 75% to 90% of them singletons. Over 7.5% of the sample rests with the top ten.

This chain is built from TRBV13 and TRBJ2-7; 12 bases in the junction line up with TRBD1. The specimen sequenced was PBMCs or T cells enriched from blood (not recorded which). The sequence was obtained from a middle-aged man who had recovered from COVID-19. The DNA sequence is TGTGCCAGCACCCGTAATCCGGGACAGGGGGCCCAAGACTACGAGCAGTACTTC. This sequence encodes CASTRNPGQGAQDYEQYF. The variable domain in full, with residues beyond the CDR3 obtained from the reference TRBV13 and TRBJ2-7 genes, is AAGVIQSPRHLIKEKRETATLKCYPIPRHDTVYWYQQGPGQDPQFLISFYEKMQSDKGSIPDRFSAQQFSDYHSELNMSSLELGDSALYFCASTRNPGQGAQDYEQYFGPGTRLTVT.